A selection of T cell receptor beta chains follows, all from one sample in a study of cytomegalovirus exposure and HLA in healthy donors. Here immunoSEQ multiplex PCR was the method, and the copy in TCRdb shows in-frame clones only, minus some. The sample yields about 180,000 clones, roughly 85% seen once. Sequencing was performed on PBMCs. The receptors shown here come from a man in his late teens or twenties in good health and CMV-seropositive. The CDR3 runs from the conserved cysteine through the conserved F or W. A D gene is named only where the DNA matches it firmly. Clone size is given for some rows only: seen once, a few or many times, or a class if the clone is expanded.

J gene	D gene	V gene	clone size	CDR3 protein	CDR3 DNA
TRBJ2-3	NA	TRBV28	NA	CASSPGPDTQYF	TGTGCCAGCAGCCCAGGTCCAGATACGCAGTATTTT
TRBJ1-2	NA	TRBV7-9	NA	CASSPMRANYGYTF	TGTGCCAGCAGCCCTATGCGCGCTAACTATGGCTACACCTTC
TRBJ2-6	NA	TRBV7-9	NA	CASSFSTRDISGANVLTF	TGTGCCAGCAGCTTTTCGACAAGGGACATCTCTGGGGCCAACGTCCTGACTTTC
TRBJ2-7	NA	TRBV28	NA	CASTLGGLEQYF	TGTGCCAGCACCCTTGGAGGGCTCGAGCAGTACTTC
TRBJ2-3	TRBD2	TRBV2	once	CASSTPSSSGGRLNTQYF	TGTGCCAGCAGTACCCCCTCCAGTAGCGGGGGCCGGCTAAATACGCAGTATTTT
TRBJ2-3	TRBD2	TRBV27	NA	CASSPRPGLAGGAHPDTQYF	TGTGCCAGCAGTCCTCGACCGGGACTAGCGGGGGGTGCACACCCGGATACGCAGTATTTT
TRBJ1-4	NA	TRBV7-9	NA	CASSLKVSGDEKLFF	TGTGCCAGCAGCTTAAAGGTGTCGGGGGATGAAAAACTGTTTTTT
TRBJ1-3	NA	TRBV7-2	NA	CASSVQGNRGNTIYF	TGTGCCAGCAGCGTTCAGGGGAATAGGGGAAACACCATATATTTT
TRBJ2-7	TRBD1	TRBV11-1	NA	CASSLGGTATSYEQYF	TGTGCCAGCAGCTTAGGTGGGACAGCGACCTCCTACGAGCAGTACTTC
TRBJ2-1	TRBD2	TRBV7-6	NA	CASSLGGGEQFF	TGTGCCAGCAGCTTAGGCGGGGGGGAGCAGTTCTTC
TRBJ1-2	NA	TRBV29-1	NA	CSATMGLTGGYTF	TGCAGCGCCACAATGGGCCTTACTGGGGGCTACACCTTC
TRBJ2-7	NA	TRBV11-1	NA	CASSSTGLEQYF	TGTGCCAGCAGCTCGACTGGCTTGGAGCAGTACTTC
TRBJ1-1	TRBD1	TRBV6-5	NA	CASRQGTGSTEAFF	TGTGCCAGCAGACAGGGGACAGGGTCCACTGAAGCTTTCTTT
TRBJ2-7	NA	TRBV6-6	NA	CASSFPTGSSYEQYF	TGTGCCAGCAGTTTCCCGACAGGCTCGTCCTACGAGCAGTACTTC
TRBJ2-5	TRBD2	TRBV27	NA	CASSDREGETQYF	TGTGCCAGCAGCGACCGGGAGGGCGAGACCCAGTACTTC
TRBJ1-5	NA	TRBV13	NA	CASSLGQGINQPQHF	TGTGCCAGCAGCTTAGGGCAGGGCATCAATCAGCCCCAGCATTTT
TRBJ1-2	NA	TRBV28	NA	CASSSRARGFNYGYTF	TGTGCCAGCAGTTCCCGCGCCAGGGGCTTTAACTATGGCTACACCTTC
TRBJ1-2	NA	TRBV7-2	NA	CASSLDRSNYGYTF	TGTGCCAGCAGCTTAGACAGATCTAACTATGGCTACACCTTC
TRBJ1-2	TRBD1	TRBV29-1	NA	CSVSTETGTGYTF	TGCAGCGTTTCAACCGAGACAGGGACCGGCTACACCTTC
TRBJ2-2	NA	TRBV7-8	NA	CASSRLGGDPGELFF	TGTGCCAGCAGCCGACTAGGGGGGGACCCCGGGGAGCTGTTTTTT
TRBJ2-2	NA	TRBV7-8	NA	CASSPMNTGELFF	TGTGCCAGCAGCCCTATGAACACCGGGGAGCTGTTTTTT
TRBJ2-2	NA	TRBV6-6	NA	CASTPRGTGELFF	TGTGCCAGCACCCCAAGGGGTACCGGGGAGCTGTTTTTT
TRBJ2-7	TRBD2	TRBV2	NA	CASGSSGSSYEQYF	TGTGCCAGCGGTTCTAGCGGGAGTTCCTACGAGCAGTACTTC
TRBJ2-7	NA	TRBV28	NA	CASSGRYEQYF	TGTGCCAGCAGCGGGAGATACGAGCAGTACTTC
TRBJ1-6	NA	TRBV28	NA	CASRDLGGFNSPLHF	TGTGCCAGCAGGGACTTAGGGGGTTTTAATTCACCCCTCCACTTT
TRBJ1-2	NA	TRBV11-3	NA	CASSLRTGGGGYTF	TGTGCCAGCAGCCTCCGGACGGGGGGAGGTGGCTACACCTTC
TRBJ1-2	TRBD1	TRBV18	NA	CASSQSTGEYGYTF	TGTGCCAGCTCACAGTCGACAGGGGAATATGGCTACACCTTC
TRBJ2-5	NA	TRBV28	once	CASSTIGTQETQYF	TGTGCCAGCAGTACGATCGGGACACAGGAGACCCAGTACTTC
TRBJ2-1	NA	TRBV12-2	few	CASRPGLAGNEQFF	TGTGCAAGTCGCCCAGGACTAGCGGGAAATGAGCAGTTCTTC
TRBJ2-2	TRBD2	TRBV29-1	few	CSGGTSFSGGELFF	TGCAGCGGAGGGACTAGCTTCTCCGGCGGGGAGCTGTTTTTT
TRBJ2-3	TRBD1	TRBV28	NA	CASSFTPGTGGFSTDTQYF	TGTGCCAGCAGTTTTACCCCCGGGACAGGGGGCTTTAGTACAGATACGCAGTATTTT
TRBJ2-6	NA	TRBV5-1	NA	CASALGVSSGANVLTF	TGCGCCAGCGCCCTCGGGGTATCCTCTGGGGCCAACGTCCTGACTTTC
TRBJ1-1	NA	TRBV6-5	few	CASRPQGSTEAFF	TGTGCCAGCAGGCCACAGGGCTCCACTGAAGCTTTCTTT
TRBJ1-6	NA	TRBV7-3	few	CASSLDLGSPLHF	TGTGCCAGCAGCTTAGATCTCGGTTCACCCCTCCACTTT
TRBJ1-1	TRBD1	TRBV5-1	NA	CASSLAWQGAANTEAFF	TGCGCCAGCAGCTTGGCCTGGCAGGGGGCGGCGAACACTGAAGCTTTCTTT
TRBJ2-7	NA	TRBV29-1	few	CSAKTEGGQYF	TGCAGCGCTAAGACCGAGGGAGGGCAGTACTTC
TRBJ1-2	TRBD1	TRBV5-1	NA	CASSLIQGAEGYTF	TGCGCCAGCAGCTTAATACAGGGGGCTGAGGGCTACACCTTC
TRBJ2-1	NA	TRBV30	NA	CAWGDPRRGYNEQFF	TGTGCCTGGGGGGACCCCCGCAGGGGCTACAATGAGCAGTTCTTC
TRBJ1-2	TRBD1	TRBV27	NA	CASSISTGADYGYTF	TGTGCCAGCAGTATCTCGACAGGGGCGGACTATGGCTACACCTTC
TRBJ1-1	TRBD1	TRBV19	NA	CASSIDPQTGGTEAFF	TGTGCCAGTAGTATAGATCCCCAGACAGGGGGGACTGAAGCTTTCTTT
TRBJ2-7	TRBD2	TRBV5-1	NA	CASSLGLAGADEQYF	TGCGCCAGCAGCTTAGGACTAGCGGGAGCCGACGAGCAGTACTTC